These 5 T cell receptor beta chains share one sample of origin, sequenced in a study of blood T cell repertoires in COVID-19. Assay: immunoSEQ multiplex PCR; the TCRdb copy retains only in-frame clones and omits some. This sample has 140,000 to 150,000 clones; around 82% occur once, and the top ten carry 6%. Sequencing input: PBMCs or T cells enriched from blood (not recorded which). Source of these receptors: a woman between 45 and 65 years old who had recovered from COVID-19.

The chain links TRBV18 to TRBJ2-2, with a possible D match to TRBD1 (6 bases). Germline V gives CDR1 KGHSH, CDR2 LQKENI. Between the trimmed V and J ends, which lost 5 bases and 1 base, there was a span of 8 bases. This CDR3 region has 14 residues. CDR3 DNA: TGTGCCAGCTCAGCGGACAGGAACACCGGGGAGCTGTTTTTT. As protein: CASSADRNTGELFF.

In DNA, the CDR3 is TGTGCCAGCAGGGACGGGGGACCCACCCCCCCCCGGACCCAGTACTTC. Protein product: CASRDGGPTPPRTQYF. The V gene is TRBV9, the J gene TRBJ2-5; a weak D match, TRBD2 (6 bases). CDR1 is SGDLS, CDR2 YYNGEE, per germline. This CDR3 has 16 residues. The germline V and J ends were trimmed by 5 bases and 7 bases, with 24 bases remaining between them.

The rearrangement uses TRBV7-9 and TRBJ1-4; perhaps TRBD1 as D (5 bases). The CDR3 length is 17 residues. The V and J ends lost 1 base and 4 bases respectively, with 16 bases between them. Germline V CDR1 and CDR2: SEHNR, FQNEAQ (reference sequence). The CDR3 sequence: CASSLGAGSGVNEKLFF. CDR3 nucleotides: TGTGCCAGCAGCTTAGGAGCAGGGTCGGGGGTTAATGAAAAACTGTTTTTT.

This chain connects TRBV28 to TRBJ1-2; TRBD1 agrees at 7 bases. This CDR3 spans 12 amino acids. J gave up 7 bases and V 7 bases, and 6 bases lay outside the gene matches. Looked up from germline, CDR1 is MDHEN and CDR2 is SYDVKM. The CDR3 region is CASTVGGSGYTF. As DNA, the CDR3 is TGTGCCAGCACCGTAGGGGGCTCTGGCTACACCTTC.

This clone was observed a few times. This sequence joins TRBV5-1 and TRBJ1-2; D remains ambiguous. The germline CDR1 and CDR2 sequences are SGHRS and YFSETQ. CDR3 length equals 15 residues. V lost 0 bases, J lost 4 bases, and 13 bases lay in between. The CDR3 spells CASSLEAGFGYGYTF. CDR3 bases: TGCGCCAGCAGCTTGGAGGCGGGCTTCGGCTATGGCTACACCTTC.